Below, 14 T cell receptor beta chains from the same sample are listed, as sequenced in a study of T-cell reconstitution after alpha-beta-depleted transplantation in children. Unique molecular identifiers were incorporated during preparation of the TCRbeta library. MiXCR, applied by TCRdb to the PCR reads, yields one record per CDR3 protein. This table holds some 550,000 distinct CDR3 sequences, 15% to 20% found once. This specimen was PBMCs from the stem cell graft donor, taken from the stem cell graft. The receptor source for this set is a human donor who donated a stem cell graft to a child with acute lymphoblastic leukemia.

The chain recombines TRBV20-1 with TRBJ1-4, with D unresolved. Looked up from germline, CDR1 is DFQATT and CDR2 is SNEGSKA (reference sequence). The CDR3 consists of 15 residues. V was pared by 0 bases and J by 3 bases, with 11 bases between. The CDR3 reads CSAREGPGSNEKLFF. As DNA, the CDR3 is TGCAGTGCTAGAGAAGGGCCCGGTTCTAATGAAAAACTGTTTTTT.

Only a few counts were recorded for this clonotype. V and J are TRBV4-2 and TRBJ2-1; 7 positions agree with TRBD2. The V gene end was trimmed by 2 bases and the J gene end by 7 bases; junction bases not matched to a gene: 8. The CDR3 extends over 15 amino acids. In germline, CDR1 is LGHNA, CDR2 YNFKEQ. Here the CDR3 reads CASSQWSGDRNEQFF. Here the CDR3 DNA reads TGTGCCAGCAGCCAATGGAGCGGGGACCGAAATGAGCAGTTCTTC.

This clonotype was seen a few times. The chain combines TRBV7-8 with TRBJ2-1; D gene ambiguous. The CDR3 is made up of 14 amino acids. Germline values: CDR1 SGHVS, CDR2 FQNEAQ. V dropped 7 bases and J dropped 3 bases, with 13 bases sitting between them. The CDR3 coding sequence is TGTGCCAGCATCGGGCTCCAAGGCTACAATGAGCAGTTCTTC. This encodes CASIGLQGYNEQFF.

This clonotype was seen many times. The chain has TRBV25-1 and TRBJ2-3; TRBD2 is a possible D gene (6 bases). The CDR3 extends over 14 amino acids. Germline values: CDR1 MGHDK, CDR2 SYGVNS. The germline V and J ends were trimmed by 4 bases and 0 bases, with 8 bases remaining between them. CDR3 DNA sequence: TGTGCCAGCAGTGCGACTAGGAGCACAGATACGCAGTATTTT. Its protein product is CASSATRSTDTQYF.

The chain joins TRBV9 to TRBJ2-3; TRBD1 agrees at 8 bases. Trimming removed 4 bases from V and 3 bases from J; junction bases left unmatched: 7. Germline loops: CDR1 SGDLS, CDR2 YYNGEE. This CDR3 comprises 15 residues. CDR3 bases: TGTGCCAGCAGCACCCAGGGGGCGCGAACAGATACGCAGTATTTT. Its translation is CASSTQGARTDTQYF.

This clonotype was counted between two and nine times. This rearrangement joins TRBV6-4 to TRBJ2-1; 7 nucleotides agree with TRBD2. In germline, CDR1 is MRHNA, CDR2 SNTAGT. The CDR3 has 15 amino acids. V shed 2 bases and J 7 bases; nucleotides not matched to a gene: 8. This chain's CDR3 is CASSDGIGEGNEQFF. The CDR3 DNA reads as TGTGCCAGCAGTGACGGGATAGGGGAGGGAAATGAGCAGTTCTTC.

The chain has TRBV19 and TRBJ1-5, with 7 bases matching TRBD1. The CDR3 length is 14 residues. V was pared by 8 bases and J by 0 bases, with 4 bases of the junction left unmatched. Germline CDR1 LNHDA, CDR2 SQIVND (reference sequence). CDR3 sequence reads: CASRDSYSNQPQHF. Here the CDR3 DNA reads TGTGCCAGTCGGGACAGCTATAGCAATCAGCCCCAGCATTTT.

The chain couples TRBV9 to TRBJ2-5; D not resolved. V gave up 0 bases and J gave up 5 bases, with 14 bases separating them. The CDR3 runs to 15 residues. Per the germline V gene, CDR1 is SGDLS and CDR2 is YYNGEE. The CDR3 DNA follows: TGTGCCAGCAGCGTAGAGGGCCTATCCGGGGAGACCCAGTACTTC. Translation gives CASSVEGLSGETQYF.

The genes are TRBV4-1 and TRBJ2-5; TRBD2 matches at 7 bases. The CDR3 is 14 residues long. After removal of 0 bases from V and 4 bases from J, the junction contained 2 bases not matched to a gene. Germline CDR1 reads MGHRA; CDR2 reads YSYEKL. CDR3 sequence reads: CASSQDWGGETQYF. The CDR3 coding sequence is TGCGCCAGCAGCCAAGATTGGGGGGGAGAGACCCAGTACTTC.

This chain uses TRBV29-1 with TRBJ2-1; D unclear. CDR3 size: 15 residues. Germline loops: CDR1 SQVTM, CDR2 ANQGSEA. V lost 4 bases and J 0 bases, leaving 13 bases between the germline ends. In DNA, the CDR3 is TGCAGCGTTGGGAGCGCCTTAATCTCCTACAATGAGCAGTTCTTC. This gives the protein CSVGSALISYNEQFF.

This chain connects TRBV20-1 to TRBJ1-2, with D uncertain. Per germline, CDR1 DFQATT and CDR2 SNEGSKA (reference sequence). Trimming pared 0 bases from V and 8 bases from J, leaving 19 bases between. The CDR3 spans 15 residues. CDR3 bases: TGCAGTGCTAGAGATAGGAAAGCTTTGGACCTGGGCTACACCTTC. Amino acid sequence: CSARDRKALDLGYTF.

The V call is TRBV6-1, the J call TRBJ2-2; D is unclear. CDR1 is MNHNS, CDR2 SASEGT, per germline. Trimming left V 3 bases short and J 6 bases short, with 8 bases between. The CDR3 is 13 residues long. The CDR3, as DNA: TGTGCCAGCAGTGATTCAGAGGCCGGGGAGCTGTTTTTT. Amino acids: CASSDSEAGELFF.

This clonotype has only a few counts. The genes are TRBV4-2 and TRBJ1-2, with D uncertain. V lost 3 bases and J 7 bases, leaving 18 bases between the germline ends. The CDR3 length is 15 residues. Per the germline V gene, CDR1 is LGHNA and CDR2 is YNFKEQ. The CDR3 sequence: CASSHRSPYKAGYTF. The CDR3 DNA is TGTGCCAGCAGCCATCGATCACCTTACAAGGCTGGCTACACCTTC.

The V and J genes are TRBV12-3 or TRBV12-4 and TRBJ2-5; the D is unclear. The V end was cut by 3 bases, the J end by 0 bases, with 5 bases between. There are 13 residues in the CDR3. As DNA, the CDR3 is TGTGCCAGCAGTTTTTCGTACCAAGAGACCCAGTACTTC. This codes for CASSFSYQETQYF.